This T cell receptor beta chain was identified during a study of blood T cell repertoires in COVID-19. This table comes from immunoSEQ multiplex PCR, and its TCRdb copy is limited to in-frame clones, with some not included. The table lists 190,000 or so clones, around 80% of them singletons. The V and J ends lost 6 bases and 1 base respectively, with 7 bases between them. The CDR3 contains 14 residues. Per germline, CDR1 SNHLY and CDR2 FYNNEI. The sample holds one count of this clone. The sequence derives from a woman older than 75 with COVID-19, enrolled during active disease. The source material was peripheral blood. The chain has TRBV2 and TRBJ2-6; D gene ambiguous. This CDR3 is CASSPESGANVLTF. Written as DNA, the CDR3 is TGTGCCAGCAGCCCTGAGTCTGGGGCCAACGTCCTGACTTTC.